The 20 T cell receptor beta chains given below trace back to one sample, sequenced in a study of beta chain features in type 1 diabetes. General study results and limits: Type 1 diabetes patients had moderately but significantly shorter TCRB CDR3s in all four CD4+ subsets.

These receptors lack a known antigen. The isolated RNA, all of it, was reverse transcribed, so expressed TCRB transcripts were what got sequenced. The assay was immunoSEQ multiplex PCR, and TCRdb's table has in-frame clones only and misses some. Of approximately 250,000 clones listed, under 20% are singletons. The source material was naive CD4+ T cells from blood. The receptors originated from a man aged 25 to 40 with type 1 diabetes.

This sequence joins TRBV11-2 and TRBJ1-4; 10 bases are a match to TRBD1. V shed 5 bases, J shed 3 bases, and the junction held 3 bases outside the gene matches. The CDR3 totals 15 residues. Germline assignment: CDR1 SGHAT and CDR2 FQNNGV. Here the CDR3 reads CASSRDRGSNEKLFF. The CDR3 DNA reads TGTGCCAGCAGCAGGGACAGGGGCTCTAATGAAAAACTGTTTTTT.

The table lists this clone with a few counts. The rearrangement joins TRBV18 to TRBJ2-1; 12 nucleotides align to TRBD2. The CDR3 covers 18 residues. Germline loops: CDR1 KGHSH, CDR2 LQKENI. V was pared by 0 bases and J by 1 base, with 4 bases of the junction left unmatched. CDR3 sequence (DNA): TGTGCCAGCTCACCACCGGGACTAGCGGGTGGGTCCTACAATGAGCAGTTCTTC. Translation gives CASSPPGLAGGSYNEQFF.

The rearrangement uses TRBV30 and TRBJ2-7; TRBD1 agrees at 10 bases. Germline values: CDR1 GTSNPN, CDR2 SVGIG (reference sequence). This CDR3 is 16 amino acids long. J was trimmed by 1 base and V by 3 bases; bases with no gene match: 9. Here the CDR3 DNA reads TGTGCCTGGAGCTACCGGGGACAGGGGATATCCTACGAGCAGTACTTC. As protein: CAWSYRGQGISYEQYF.

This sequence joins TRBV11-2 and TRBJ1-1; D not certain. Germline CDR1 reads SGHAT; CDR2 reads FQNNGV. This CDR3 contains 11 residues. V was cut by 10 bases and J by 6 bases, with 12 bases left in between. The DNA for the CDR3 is TGTGCCACCTCCCCCCGAGCTGAAGCTTTCTTT. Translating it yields CATSPRAEAFF.

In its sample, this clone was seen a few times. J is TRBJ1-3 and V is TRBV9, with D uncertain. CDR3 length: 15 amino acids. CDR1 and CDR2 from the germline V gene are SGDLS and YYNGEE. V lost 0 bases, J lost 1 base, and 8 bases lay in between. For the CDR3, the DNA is TGTGCCAGCAGCGTAGGCGAACAGTCTGGAAACACCATATATTTT. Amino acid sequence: CASSVGEQSGNTIYF.

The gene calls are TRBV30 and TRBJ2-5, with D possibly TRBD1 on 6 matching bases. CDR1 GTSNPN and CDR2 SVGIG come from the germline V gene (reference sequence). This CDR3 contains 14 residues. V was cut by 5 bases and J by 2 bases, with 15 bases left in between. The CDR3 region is CAWATGFTQETQYF. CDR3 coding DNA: TGTGCCTGGGCTACAGGGTTCACACAAGAGACCCAGTACTTC.

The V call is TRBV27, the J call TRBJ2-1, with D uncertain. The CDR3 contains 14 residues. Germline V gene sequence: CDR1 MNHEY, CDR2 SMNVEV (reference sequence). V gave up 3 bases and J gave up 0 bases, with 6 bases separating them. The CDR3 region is CASSLLVSYNEQFF. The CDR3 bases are TGTGCCAGCAGTTTGCTGGTCTCCTACAATGAGCAGTTCTTC.

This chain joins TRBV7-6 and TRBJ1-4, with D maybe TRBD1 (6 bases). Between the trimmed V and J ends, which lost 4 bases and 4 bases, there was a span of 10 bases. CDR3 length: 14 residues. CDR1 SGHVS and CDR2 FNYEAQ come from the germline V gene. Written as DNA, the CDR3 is TGTGCCAGCAGCTCAGGACAGCTTAATGAAAAACTGTTTTTT. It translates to CASSSGQLNEKLFF.

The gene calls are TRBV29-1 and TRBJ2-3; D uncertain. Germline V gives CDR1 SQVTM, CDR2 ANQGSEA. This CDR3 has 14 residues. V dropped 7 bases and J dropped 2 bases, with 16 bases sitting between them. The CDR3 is CSAPGLRLTDTQYF. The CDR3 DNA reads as TGCAGCGCTCCCGGGTTGAGACTCACAGATACGCAGTATTTT.

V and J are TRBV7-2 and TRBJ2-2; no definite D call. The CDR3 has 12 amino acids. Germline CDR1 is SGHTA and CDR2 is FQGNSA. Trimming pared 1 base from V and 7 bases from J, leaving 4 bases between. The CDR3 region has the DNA TGTGCCAGCAGCTTAGAAGTCGGGGAGCTGTTTTTT. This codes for CASSLEVGELFF. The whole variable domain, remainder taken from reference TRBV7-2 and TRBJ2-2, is GAGVSQSPSNKVTEKGKDVELRCDPISGHTALYWYRQSLGQGLEFLIYFQGNSAPDKSGLPSDRFSAERTGGSVSTLTIQRTQQEDSAVYLCASSLEVGELFFGEGSRLTVL.

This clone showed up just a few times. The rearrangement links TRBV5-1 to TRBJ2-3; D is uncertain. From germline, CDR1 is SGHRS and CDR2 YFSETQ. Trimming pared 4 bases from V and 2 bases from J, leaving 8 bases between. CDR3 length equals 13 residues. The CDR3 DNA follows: TGCGCCAGCAGCACACAGCACACAGATACGCAGTATTTT. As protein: CASSTQHTDTQYF.

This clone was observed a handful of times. The CDR3 bases are TGTGCCAGCAGCTGGACAGGGGTAAACATTCAGTACTTC. Residues: CASSWTGVNIQYF. The chain couples TRBV25-1 to TRBJ2-4; 9 bases fit TRBD1. The trim removed 6 bases at V and 6 bases at J, leaving 3 bases unmatched. The germline V gene encodes CDR1 MGHDK and CDR2 SYGVNS. CDR3 size: 13 residues.

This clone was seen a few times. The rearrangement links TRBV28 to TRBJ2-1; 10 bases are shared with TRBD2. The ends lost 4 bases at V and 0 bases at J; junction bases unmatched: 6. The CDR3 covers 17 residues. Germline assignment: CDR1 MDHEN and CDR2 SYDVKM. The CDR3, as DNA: TGTGCCAGCAGTTCGACTAGCGGGTTAAGCTCCTACAATGAGCAGTTCTTC. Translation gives CASSSTSGLSSYNEQFF. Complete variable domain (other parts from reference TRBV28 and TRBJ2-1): DVKVTQSSRYLVKRTGEKVFLECVQDMDHENMFWYRQDPGLGLRLIYFSYDVKMKEKGDIPEGYSVSREKKERFSLILESASTNQTSMYLCASSSTSGLSSYNEQFFGPGTRLTVL.

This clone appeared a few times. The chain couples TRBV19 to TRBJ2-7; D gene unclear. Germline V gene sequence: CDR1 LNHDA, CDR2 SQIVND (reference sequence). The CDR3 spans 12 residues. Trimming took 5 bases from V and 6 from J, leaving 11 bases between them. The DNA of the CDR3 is TGTGCCAGTAGTGTGTCGATAGGCGAGCAGTACTTC. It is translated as CASSVSIGEQYF.

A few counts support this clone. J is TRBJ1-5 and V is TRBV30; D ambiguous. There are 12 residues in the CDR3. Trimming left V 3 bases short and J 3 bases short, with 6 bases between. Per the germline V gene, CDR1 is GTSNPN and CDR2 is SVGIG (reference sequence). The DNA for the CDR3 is TGTGCCTGGAGCGGGGACAATCAGCCCCAGCATTTT. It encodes CAWSGDNQPQHF.

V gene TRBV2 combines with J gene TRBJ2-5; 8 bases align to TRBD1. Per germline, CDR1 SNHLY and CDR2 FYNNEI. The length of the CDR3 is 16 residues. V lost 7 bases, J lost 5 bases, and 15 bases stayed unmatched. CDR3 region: CASTMERGQAEETQYF. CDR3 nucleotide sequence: TGTGCCAGCACAATGGAACGGGGACAGGCGGAGGAGACCCAGTACTTC.

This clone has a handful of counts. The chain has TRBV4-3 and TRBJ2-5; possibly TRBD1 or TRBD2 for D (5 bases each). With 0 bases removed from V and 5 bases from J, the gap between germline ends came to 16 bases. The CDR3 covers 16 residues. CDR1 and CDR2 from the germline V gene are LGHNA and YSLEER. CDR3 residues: CASSQEGTGGGETQYF. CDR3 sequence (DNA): TGCGCCAGCAGCCAAGAGGGGACGGGTGGCGGCGAGACCCAGTACTTC.

The CDR3 region has the DNA TGTGCCAGCTCACCGAGACAAGAGACCCAGTACTTC. It yields the protein CASSPRQETQYF. The chain recombines TRBV18 with TRBJ2-5, with no clear D. In germline, CDR1 is KGHSH, CDR2 LQKENI. Between the trimmed V and J ends, which lost 3 bases and 2 bases, there was a span of 4 bases. This CDR3 is built from 12 residues.

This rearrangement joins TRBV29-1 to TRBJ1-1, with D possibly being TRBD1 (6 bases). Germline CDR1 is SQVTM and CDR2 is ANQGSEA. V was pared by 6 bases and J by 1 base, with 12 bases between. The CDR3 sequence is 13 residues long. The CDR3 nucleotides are TGCAGCGTCCTAAAACAGGGGAACACTGAAGCTTTCTTT. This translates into CSVLKQGNTEAFF.

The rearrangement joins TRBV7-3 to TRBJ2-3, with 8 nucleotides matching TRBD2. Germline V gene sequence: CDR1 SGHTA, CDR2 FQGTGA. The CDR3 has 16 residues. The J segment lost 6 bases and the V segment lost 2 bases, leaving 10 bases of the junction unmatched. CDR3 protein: CASSLGRIAGPDTQYF. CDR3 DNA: TGTGCCAGCAGCTTAGGAAGGATAGCGGGACCCGATACGCAGTATTTT.